Below are 17 T cell receptor beta chains sequenced from a single sample in a study of cytomegalovirus exposure and HLA in healthy donors. This PCR relied on a set of 60 Vbeta primers and 13 Jbeta primers. Method: immunoSEQ multiplex PCR; TCRdb's copy keeps in-frame clones and lacks some. This table has 120,000 to 150,000 clones, roughly 75% appearing once. What was sequenced was PBMCs. The receptors come from a man aged 25 to 40 in good health and CMV-seronegative.

This chain uses TRBV28 with TRBJ2-3, with 7 bases lining up with TRBD1. Looked up from germline, CDR1 is MDHEN and CDR2 is SYDVKM. There are 16 residues in the CDR3. Trimming at V came to 5 bases and at J to 0 bases, leaving 8 bases not matched to a gene. The DNA for the CDR3 is TGTGCCAGCAGTCCTAGGACAGGAGCTAGCACAGATACGCAGTATTTT. Protein: CASSPRTGASTDTQYF. Complete variable domain (other parts from reference TRBV28 and TRBJ2-3): DVKVTQSSRYLVKRTGEKVFLECVQDMDHENMFWYRQDPGLGLRLIYFSYDVKMKEKGDIPEGYSVSREKKERFSLILESASTNQTSMYLCASSPRTGASTDTQYFGPGTRLTVL.

The rearrangement links TRBV27 to TRBJ1-5; D is perhaps TRBD1 (6 bases). The CDR3 is 15 residues long. The V end lost 0 bases, the J end lost 6 bases, and 12 bases lay between the germline ends. The germline V gene encodes CDR1 MNHEY and CDR2 SMNVEV (reference sequence). In DNA, the CDR3 is TGTGCCAGCAGTTTATCGCCAGGGGCGGCTCAGCCCCAGCATTTT. Encoded protein: CASSLSPGAAQPQHF.

V gene TRBV5-1 combines with J gene TRBJ1-2; no reliable D call. The germline V and J ends were trimmed by 4 bases and 5 bases, with 9 bases remaining between them. The CDR3 is 12 amino acids. Germline CDR1 reads SGHRS; CDR2 reads YFSETQ. The CDR3 region is CASSPREYGYTF. Written as DNA, the CDR3 is TGCGCCAGCAGCCCCCGGGAGTATGGCTACACCTTC.

The V and J genes are TRBV19 and TRBJ2-2, with TRBD1 identical over 9 bases. CDR1 and CDR2 from the germline V gene are LNHDA and SQIVND (reference sequence). V dropped 10 bases and J dropped 7; count of bases not matched to a gene: 7. The CDR3 is made up of 13 amino acids. The CDR3 DNA reads TGTGCCACCAAGGGACAGGGCTTCGGGGAGCTGTTTTTT. This translates into CATKGQGFGELFF. Using reference TRBV19 and TRBJ2-2 for the parts outside the CDR3, the full variable domain is DGGITQSPKYLFRKEGQNVTLSCEQNLNHDAMYWYRQDPGQGLRLIYYSQIVNDFQKGDIAEGYSVSREKKESFPLTVTSAQKNPTAFYLCATKGQGFGELFFGEGSRLTVL.

This clone came up a few times. The J gene is TRBJ1-1, the V gene TRBV4-2, with 8 positions matching TRBD1. CDR1 LGHNA and CDR2 YNFKEQ come from the germline V gene. V dropped 0 bases and J dropped 2; count of bases not matched to a gene: 8. The CDR3 length is 17 residues. The CDR3 loop is CASSQDLRTGTNTEAFF. Written as DNA, the CDR3 is TGTGCCAGCAGCCAAGATCTGAGGACAGGGACAAACACTGAAGCTTTCTTT.

This chain links TRBV4-1 with TRBJ1-6; TRBD1 might be the D (5 bases). CDR3 length: 16 residues. Germline CDR1 MGHRA, CDR2 YSYEKL. Trimming pared 1 base from V and 0 bases from J, leaving 7 bases between. CDR3 protein: CASSQADSSYNSPLHF. The CDR3 DNA reads TGCGCCAGCAGCCAAGCAGACAGCTCCTATAATTCACCCCTCCACTTT.

This chain connects TRBV6-1 to TRBJ2-4; maybe TRBD1 (5 bases). Germline V CDR1 and CDR2: MNHNS, SASEGT. The germline V and J ends were trimmed by 2 bases and 6 bases, with 8 bases remaining between them. The CDR3 has 13 residues. This CDR3 reads CASSETDRNIQYF. The CDR3 nucleotides are TGTGCCAGCAGTGAAACAGACAGAAACATTCAGTACTTC.

The DNA for the CDR3 is TGTGCCAGCAGGGCAGTGGGGGGTGGCTACACCTTC. It specifies CASRAVGGGYTF. The chain couples TRBV9 to TRBJ1-2; maybe TRBD1 (5 bases). Trimming took off 5 bases at V and 7 bases at J, with 12 bases between the two ends. The CDR3 length is 12 residues. Germline V gene lookup returns CDR1 SGDLS and CDR2 YYNGEE.

The chain combines TRBV5-1 with TRBJ1-2; TRBD1 matches at 9 bases. Germline CDR1 and CDR2: SGHRS and YFSETQ. CDR3 size: 15 residues. V gave up 4 bases and J gave up 4 bases; unmatched junction bases: 8. CDR3 bases: TGCGCCAGCAGCCTGAGGGGACAGGGTTTCTATGGCTACACCTTC. Residues: CASSLRGQGFYGYTF. The whole variable domain, remainder taken from reference TRBV5-1 and TRBJ1-2, is KAGVTQTPRYLIKTRGQQVTLSCSPISGHRSVSWYQQTPGQGLQFLFEYFSETQRNKGNFPGRFSGRQFSNSRSEMNVSTLELGDSALYLCASSLRGQGFYGYTFGSGTRLTVV.

The genes are TRBV4-1 and TRBJ1-5, with 7 bases aligning to TRBD1. The CDR3 has 14 residues. J lost 6 bases, V lost 4 bases, and 6 bases had no gene match. Looked up from germline, CDR1 is MGHRA and CDR2 is YSYEKL. The CDR3 DNA reads TGCGCCAGCAGCCCCACAGGGGACTCTCAGCCCCAGCATTTT. Residues: CASSPTGDSQPQHF.

The chain combines TRBV5-4 with TRBJ1-1, with 10 bases aligning to TRBD1. There are 14 residues in the CDR3. In germline, CDR1 is SGHNT, CDR2 YYREEE (reference sequence). J was trimmed by 4 bases and V by 4 bases; bases with no gene match: 4. CDR3 amino acids: CASSPRQGATEAFF. Written as DNA, the CDR3 is TGTGCCAGCAGCCCCCGACAGGGGGCCACTGAAGCTTTCTTT.

This CDR3 reads CASREVGRGNNEQFF. Here the CDR3 DNA reads TGTGCCAGCAGGGAAGTGGGGCGTGGGAACAATGAGCAGTTCTTC. V usage is TRBV27 and J usage is TRBJ2-1, with TRBD1 as a possible D gene (5 bases). Per germline, CDR1 MNHEY and CDR2 SMNVEV (reference sequence). The CDR3 spans 15 residues. V was clipped by 6 bases and J by 5 bases, with 17 bases between them.

The genes are TRBV13 and TRBJ2-1; 11 nucleotides align to TRBD2. The V segment lost 5 bases and the J segment 5 bases; nucleotides outside the gene matches: 8. The CDR3 contains 16 residues. Germline loops: CDR1 PRHDT, CDR2 FYEKMQ (reference sequence). CDR3 in amino acids: CASSPPGTSGHNEQFF. CDR3 DNA: TGTGCCAGCAGCCCCCCAGGGACTAGCGGCCACAATGAGCAGTTCTTC.

The V call is TRBV2, the J call TRBJ2-1; unclear D gene. Germline loops: CDR1 SNHLY, CDR2 FYNNEI. V was trimmed by 5 bases and J by 3 bases, leaving 8 bases between them. The CDR3 length is 13 residues. The CDR3 sequence: CASSFTIYNEQFF. The DNA for the CDR3 is TGTGCCAGCAGTTTTACAATCTACAATGAGCAGTTCTTC.

This clone was counted between two and nine times. The V and J genes are TRBV2 and TRBJ1-1; 7 bases are a match to TRBD1. There are 14 residues in the CDR3. Per germline, CDR1 SNHLY and CDR2 FYNNEI. Losses at the gene ends were 4 bases for V and 4 bases for J; bases not matched to a gene: 6. The CDR3 is CASSGQGMGTEAFF. The CDR3 bases are TGTGCCAGCAGTGGACAGGGCATGGGCACTGAAGCTTTCTTT.

This chain joins TRBV5-6 and TRBJ2-1; tentative D call: TRBD1 (5 bases). Germline V gene data show CDR1 as SGHDT and CDR2 as YYEEEE. Trimming stripped 0 bases from V and 10 bases from J, with 11 bases between. This CDR3 spans 13 amino acids. CDR3 nucleotides: TGTGCCAGCAGCTTGGGACAGTTGAGAGAGCAGTTCTTC. It specifies CASSLGQLREQFF.

The chain carries TRBV19 and TRBJ2-1; TRBD2 aligns across 9 bases. Germline trimming cut 2 bases from V and 7 bases from J; bases unmatched to any gene: 6. Germline CDR1 and CDR2: LNHDA and SQIVND (reference sequence). The CDR3 length is 15 residues. This chain's CDR3 is CASSITGLARNEQFF. In DNA form, the CDR3 reads TGTGCCAGTAGTATAACCGGACTAGCGCGAAATGAGCAGTTCTTC.